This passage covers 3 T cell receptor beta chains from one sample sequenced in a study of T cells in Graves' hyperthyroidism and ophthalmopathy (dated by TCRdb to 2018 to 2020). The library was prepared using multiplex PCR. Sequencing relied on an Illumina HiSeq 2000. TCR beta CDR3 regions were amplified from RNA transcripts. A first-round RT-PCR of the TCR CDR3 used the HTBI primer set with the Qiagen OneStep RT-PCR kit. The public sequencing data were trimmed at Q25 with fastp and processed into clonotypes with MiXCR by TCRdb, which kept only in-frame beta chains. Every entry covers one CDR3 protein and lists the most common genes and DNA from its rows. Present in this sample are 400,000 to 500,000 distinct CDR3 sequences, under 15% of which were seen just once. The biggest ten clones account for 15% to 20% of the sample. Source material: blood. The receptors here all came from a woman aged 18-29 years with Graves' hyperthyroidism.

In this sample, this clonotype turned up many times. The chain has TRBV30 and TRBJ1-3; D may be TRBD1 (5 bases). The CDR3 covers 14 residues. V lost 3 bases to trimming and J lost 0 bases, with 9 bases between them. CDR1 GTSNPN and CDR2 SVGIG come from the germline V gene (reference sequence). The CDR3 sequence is CAWRGQGSGNTIYF. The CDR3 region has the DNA TGTGCCTGGAGGGGGCAGGGCTCTGGAAACACCATATATTTT.

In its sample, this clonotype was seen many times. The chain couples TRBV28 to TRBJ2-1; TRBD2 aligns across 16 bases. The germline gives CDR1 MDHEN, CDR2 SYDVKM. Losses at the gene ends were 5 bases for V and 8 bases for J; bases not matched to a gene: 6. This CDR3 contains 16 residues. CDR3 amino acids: CASSGGLAGGRDEQFF. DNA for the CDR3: TGTGCCAGCAGTGGGGGACTAGCGGGAGGGCGGGATGAGCAGTTCTTC.

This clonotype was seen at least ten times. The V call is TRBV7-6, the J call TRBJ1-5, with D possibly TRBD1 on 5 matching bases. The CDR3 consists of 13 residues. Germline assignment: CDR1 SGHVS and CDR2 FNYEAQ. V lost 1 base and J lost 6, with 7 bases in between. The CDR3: CASSLEGTQPQHF. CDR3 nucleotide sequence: TGTGCCAGCAGCTTAGAGGGGACTCAGCCCCAGCATTTT.